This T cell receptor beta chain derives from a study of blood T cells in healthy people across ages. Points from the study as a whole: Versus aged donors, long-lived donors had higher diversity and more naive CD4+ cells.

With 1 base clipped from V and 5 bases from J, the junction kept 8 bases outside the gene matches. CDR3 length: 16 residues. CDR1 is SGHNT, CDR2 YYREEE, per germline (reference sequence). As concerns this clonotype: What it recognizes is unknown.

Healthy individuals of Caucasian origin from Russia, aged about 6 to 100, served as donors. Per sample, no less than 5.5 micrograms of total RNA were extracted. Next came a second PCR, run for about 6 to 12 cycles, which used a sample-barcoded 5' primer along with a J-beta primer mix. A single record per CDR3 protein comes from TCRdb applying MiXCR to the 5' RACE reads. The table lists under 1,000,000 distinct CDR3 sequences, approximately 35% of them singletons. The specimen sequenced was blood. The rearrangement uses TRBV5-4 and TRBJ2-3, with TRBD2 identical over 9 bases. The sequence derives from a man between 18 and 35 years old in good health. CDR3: CASSLPSGALGDTQYF. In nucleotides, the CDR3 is TGTGCCAGCAGCTTGCCTAGCGGGGCCTTAGGAGATACGCAGTATTTT.